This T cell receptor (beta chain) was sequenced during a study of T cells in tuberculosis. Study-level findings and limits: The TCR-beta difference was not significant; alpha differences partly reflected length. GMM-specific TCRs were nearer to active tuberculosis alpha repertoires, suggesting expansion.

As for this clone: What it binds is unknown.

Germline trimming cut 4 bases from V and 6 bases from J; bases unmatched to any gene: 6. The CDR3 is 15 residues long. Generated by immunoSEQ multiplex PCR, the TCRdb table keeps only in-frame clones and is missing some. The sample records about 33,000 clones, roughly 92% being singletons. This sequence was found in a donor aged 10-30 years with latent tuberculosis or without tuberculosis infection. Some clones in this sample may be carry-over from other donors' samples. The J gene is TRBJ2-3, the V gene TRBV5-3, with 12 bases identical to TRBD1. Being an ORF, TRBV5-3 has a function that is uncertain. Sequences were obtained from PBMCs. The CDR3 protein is CARSPGTGGLDTQYF. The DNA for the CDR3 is TGTGCCAGAAGCCCTGGGACAGGGGGCTTGGATACGCAGTATTTT.